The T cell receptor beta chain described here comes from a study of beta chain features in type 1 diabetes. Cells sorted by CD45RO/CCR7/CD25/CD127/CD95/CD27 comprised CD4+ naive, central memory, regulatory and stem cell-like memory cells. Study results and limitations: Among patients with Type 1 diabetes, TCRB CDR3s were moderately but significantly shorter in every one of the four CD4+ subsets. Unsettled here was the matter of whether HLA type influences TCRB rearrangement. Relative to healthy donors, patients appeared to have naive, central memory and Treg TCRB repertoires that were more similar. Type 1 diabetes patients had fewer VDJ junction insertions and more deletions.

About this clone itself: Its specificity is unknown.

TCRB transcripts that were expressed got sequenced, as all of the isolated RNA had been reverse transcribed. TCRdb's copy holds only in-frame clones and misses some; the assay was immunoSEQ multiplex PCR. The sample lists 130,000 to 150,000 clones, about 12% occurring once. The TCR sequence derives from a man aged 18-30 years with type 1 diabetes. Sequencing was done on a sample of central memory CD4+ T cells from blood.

In DNA form, the CDR3 reads TGCAGTGCTAGCCCCACAGATACGCAGTATTTT. Encoded protein: CSASPTDTQYF. This chain links TRBV20-1 with TRBJ2-3, with no clear D. V was cut by 3 bases and J by 2 bases, with 3 bases left in between. CDR1 and CDR2 from the germline V gene are DFQATT and SNEGSKA (reference sequence). CDR3 length: 11 residues.